Sequencing of this T cell receptor beta chain was carried out in a study of blood T cells in healthy people across ages. Comment on this clonotype: Its antigen is not identified.

The germline V and J ends were trimmed by 1 base and 0 bases, with 9 bases remaining between them. The CDR3 is made up of 15 amino acids. The germline gives CDR1 LGHNA, CDR2 YNFKEQ. Researchers collected approximately 9.5 milliliters of peripheral blood from every single donor. Study observations and caveats: When set beside aged donors, long-lived donors presented more naive CD4+ cells and higher diversity. In these data, TCR beta diversity tracked strongly with naive T cell percentage.

The use of a sample-barcoded 5' primer and a J-beta primer mix characterized a second PCR of roughly 7 to 11 cycles. A 12-random-nucleotide template-switch adaptor tagged each cDNA molecule. TCRdb used MiXCR to reprocess the 5' RACE reads, holding one entry per CDR3 protein. This sample has fewer than 2 million distinct CDR3 sequences, with 39% found just once. The chain employs TRBV4-2 and TRBJ1-2; D perhaps matches TRBD1 (5 bases). The sample taken for sequencing was blood. The clonotype was recovered from a human donor in good health. CDR3 region: CASSQVGGANYGYTF. The DNA for the CDR3 is TGTGCCAGCAGCCAAGTAGGAGGGGCTAACTATGGCTACACCTTC.